This note documents a single TCR beta chain sequence. TCRdb's table, derived via immunoSEQ multiplex PCR, lists solely in-frame clones and lacks some. The table includes about 120,000 clones, over 75% detected once. These data come from a study of blood T cell repertoires in COVID-19. Study overall: Nucleic acid was either cDNA or gDNA, and it came from T cells, B-cell-depleted T cells, or PBMCs.

Sequenced: peripheral blood. The TCR comes from a woman in her 70s with acute or convalescent COVID-19.

The CDR3 bases are TGTGCCAGCAGCTTGTCTCTCGAACAGGTAGACACCGGGGAGCTGTTTTTT. Its protein is CASSLSLEQVDTGELFF. The V gene is TRBV5-6, the J gene TRBJ2-2; maybe TRBD1 (5 bases). CDR1 is SGHDT and CDR2 is YYEEEE in the germline V gene. The CDR3 is 17 residues long. V gave up 1 base and J gave up 3 bases, with 16 bases separating them.